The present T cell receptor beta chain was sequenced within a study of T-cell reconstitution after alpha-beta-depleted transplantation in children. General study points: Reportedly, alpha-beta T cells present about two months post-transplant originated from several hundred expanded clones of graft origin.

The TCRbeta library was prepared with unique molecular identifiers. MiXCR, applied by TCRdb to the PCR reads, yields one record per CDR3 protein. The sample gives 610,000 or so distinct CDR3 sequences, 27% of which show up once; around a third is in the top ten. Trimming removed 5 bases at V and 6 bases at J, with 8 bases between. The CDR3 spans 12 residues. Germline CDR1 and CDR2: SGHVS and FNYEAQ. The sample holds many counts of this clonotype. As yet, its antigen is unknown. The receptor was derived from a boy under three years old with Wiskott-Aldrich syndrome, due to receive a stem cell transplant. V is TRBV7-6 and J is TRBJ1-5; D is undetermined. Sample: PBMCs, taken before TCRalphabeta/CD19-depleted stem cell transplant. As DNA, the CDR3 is TGTGCCAGCAGCATGCGAGGTCAGCCCCAGCATTTT. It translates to CASSMRGQPQHF. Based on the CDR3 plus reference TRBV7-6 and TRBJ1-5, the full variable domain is GAGVSQSPRYKVTKRGQDVALRCDPISGHVSLYWYRQALGQGPEFLTYFNYEAQQDKSGLPNDRFSAERPEGSISTLTIQRTEQRDSAMYRCASSMRGQPQHFGDGTRLSIL.